Listed below are T cell receptor beta chains from one sample, sequenced in a study of blood T cell repertoires in COVID-19. Libraries were prepared by immunoSEQ multiplex PCR; TCRdb keeps only in-frame clonotypes and omits some of them. The repertoire holds 220,000 or so clones, with around 83% as singletons. Sequenced sample: PBMCs or T cells enriched from blood (not recorded which). Every receptor here comes from a woman between 40 and 50 years old who had recovered from COVID-19. Each CDR3 is given with its conserved first and last residue. The D gene is left open where the match is weak. Not every row has a clone size; where given, it reads once, few, many or a size class.

D,J,V,size,CDR3,DNA
TRBD2,TRBJ2-2,TRBV19,NA,CASSAGVGPTGELFF,TGTGCCAGTAGTGCGGGAGTCGGACCCACCGGGGAGCTGTTTTTT
TRBD2,TRBJ2-3,TRBV7-3,NA,CASSASGRAGDTQYF,TGTGCCAGCAGCGCCAGCGGGAGGGCCGGAGATACGCAGTATTTT
TRBD2,TRBJ2-3,TRBV5-5,NA,CASSPLSLAGVTDTQYF,TGTGCCAGCAGCCCACTCTCGCTAGCGGGAGTCACAGATACGCAGTATTTT
NA,TRBJ1-5,TRBV7-2,NA,CASSLSGIGNQPQHF,TGTGCCAGCAGCTTATCAGGGATAGGAAATCAGCCCCAGCATTTT
NA,TRBJ1-5,TRBV9,NA,CASSETGHSNQPQHF,TGTGCCAGCAGCGAGACAGGACATAGCAATCAGCCCCAGCATTTT
TRBD1,TRBJ2-2,TRBV24-1,NA,CATSAPGTGPGELFF,TGTGCCACCAGTGCCCCCGGGACAGGGCCCGGGGAGCTGTTTTTT
NA,TRBJ1-2,TRBV7-3,NA,CASSPQARGISVIGYTF,TGTGCCAGCAGCCCCCAAGCCCGGGGGATCTCCGTAATTGGCTACACCTTC
NA,TRBJ2-1,TRBV5-1,NA,CASSLYVVGGHNEQFF,TGCGCCAGCAGCCTATATGTTGTAGGAGGGCACAATGAGCAGTTCTTC
TRBD2,TRBJ2-1,TRBV28,NA,CASSLLAGVVNEQFF,TGTGCCAGCAGTTTACTAGCGGGAGTCGTAAATGAGCAGTTCTTC
NA,TRBJ1-4,TRBV7-9,few,CASSLGQDKLFF,TGTGCCAGCAGCTTAGGACAGGATAAGCTGTTTTTT
NA,TRBJ2-2,TRBV6-5,NA,CASSGLDTGELFF,TGTGCCAGCAGCGGACTTGACACCGGGGAGCTGTTTTTT
TRBD1,TRBJ1-6,TRBV15,NA,CATRQDRYNSPLHF,TGTGCCACCCGGCAGGACAGGTATAATTCACCCCTCCACTTT
NA,TRBJ2-2,TRBV27,few,CASKLGGGITGELFF,TGTGCCAGCAAACTCGGGGGTGGTATCACCGGGGAGCTGTTTTTT
NA,TRBJ1-6,TRBV7-2,few,CATANRRNSPLHF,TGTGCCACCGCCAACAGGAGAAATTCACCCCTCCACTTT
NA,TRBJ2-1,TRBV9,NA,CASSVDFQGNEQFF,TGTGCCAGCAGCGTAGACTTCCAGGGGAATGAGCAGTTCTTC
TRBD2,TRBJ2-4,TRBV15,NA,CATSSPPTSGRNIQYF,TGTGCCACCAGCTCGCCCCCCACTAGCGGGAGAAACATTCAGTACTTC
NA,TRBJ1-2,TRBV19,NA,CASSPIGQTNYGYTF,TGTGCCAGTAGTCCAATCGGACAGACTAACTATGGCTACACCTTC
TRBD1,TRBJ1-2,TRBV24-1,NA,CATSDSDRGGYTF,TGTGCCACCAGTGATTCGGACAGGGGTGGCTACACCTTC
NA,TRBJ2-1,TRBV2,NA,CASSESWRAEQFF,TGTGCCAGCAGCGAGTCTTGGAGGGCTGAGCAGTTCTTC
TRBD1,TRBJ1-4,TRBV27,few,CASRPGQAHEKLFF,TGTGCCAGCAGACCGGGACAGGCCCACGAAAAACTGTTTTTT
NA,TRBJ2-4,TRBV29-1,NA,CSGGTAKNIQYF,TGCAGCGGCGGGACAGCCAAAAACATTCAGTACTTC
TRBD2,TRBJ2-1,TRBV7-2,NA,CASSLAGLAANYNEQFF,TGTGCCAGCAGCTTAGCCGGACTAGCGGCAAACTACAATGAGCAGTTCTTC